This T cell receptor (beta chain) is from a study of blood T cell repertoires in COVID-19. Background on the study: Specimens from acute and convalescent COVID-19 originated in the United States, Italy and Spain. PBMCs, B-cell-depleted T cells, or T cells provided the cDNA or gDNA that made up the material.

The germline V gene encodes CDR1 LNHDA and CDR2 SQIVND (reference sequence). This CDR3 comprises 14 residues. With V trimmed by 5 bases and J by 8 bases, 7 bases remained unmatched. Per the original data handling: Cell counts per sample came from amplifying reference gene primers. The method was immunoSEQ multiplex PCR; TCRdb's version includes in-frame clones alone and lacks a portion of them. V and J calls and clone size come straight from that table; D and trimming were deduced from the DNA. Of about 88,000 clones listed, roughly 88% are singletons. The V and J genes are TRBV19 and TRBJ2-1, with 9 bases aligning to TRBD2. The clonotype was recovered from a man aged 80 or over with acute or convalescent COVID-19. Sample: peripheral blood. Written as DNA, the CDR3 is TGTGCCAGTAGTCCCAGCGGGAGGCGCCATGAGCAGTTCTTC. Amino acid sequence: CASSPSGRRHEQFF.